The rows below give T cell receptor beta chains drawn from one sample of a study of response to subunit inactivated influenza vaccine. TCRdb re-derived calls from the RT-PCR reads in MiXCR, one entry per CDR3 protein. The sample carries roughly 570,000 distinct CDR3 sequences, 10% to 15% recorded once. Sequenced here: PBMCs from blood, sampled 40 to 50 days after vaccination. The receptors here all came from a man aged 50 to 59 who received an inactivated influenza vaccine. Both conserved end residues are part of each CDR3.

J: TRBJ2-7
V: TRBV4-3
length: 17
CDR3: CASSQDYGRAGIYEQYF

J: TRBJ2-3
V: TRBV29-1
length: 15
CDR3: CSVEDQGQSTDTQYF

J: TRBJ2-3
V: TRBV4-3
length: 14
CDR3: CASSQGGGGNTQYF

J: TRBJ2-7
V: TRBV20-1
length: 12
CDR3: CSATQLAYEQYF

J: TRBJ1-6
V: TRBV5-6
length: 14
CDR3: CASSLPGQESPLHF

J: TRBJ2-2
V: TRBV5-1
length: 14
CDR3: CASSLAAGHGELFF

J: TRBJ2-3
V: TRBV4-2
length: 16
CDR3: CASSQETSSLQDTQYF

J: TRBJ1-2
V: TRBV6-5
length: 14
CDR3: CASSYSTGVYGYTF

J: TRBJ2-1
V: TRBV7-2
length: 12
CDR3: CASSFPLNEQFF

J: TRBJ2-5
V: TRBV5-1
length: 19
CDR3: CASSLDGASRGRLRETQYF

J: TRBJ1-1
V: TRBV7-9
length: 14
CDR3: CASSLVRVNTEAFF

J: TRBJ2-5
V: TRBV28
length: 16
CDR3: CASSFGDWTGMETQYF

J: TRBJ2-7
V: TRBV7-8
length: 13
CDR3: CASSLDQGYEQYF

J: TRBJ2-2
V: TRBV12-3/TRBV12-4
length: 15
CDR3: CASSPGLANTGELFF

J: TRBJ2-7
V: TRBV4-1
length: 16
CDR3: CASSQTIRGLVYEQYF

J: TRBJ2-7
V: TRBV4-3
length: 17
CDR3: CASSQVGASVTSDEQYF

J: TRBJ2-3
V: TRBV29-1
length: 15
CDR3: CSVEKGARGTDTQYF

J: TRBJ2-1
V: TRBV6-5
length: 13
CDR3: CASSSNRQGARQF

J: TRBJ1-4
V: TRBV4-1
length: 14
CDR3: CASSQGQLREKLFF

J: TRBJ2-3
V: TRBV20-1
length: 15
CDR3: CSARSGDSSTDTQYF

J: TRBJ2-5
V: TRBV7-9
length: 14
CDR3: CASSLVAARETQYF

J: TRBJ2-3
V: TRBV24-1
length: 17
CDR3: CATSDSHSGRAVDTQYF

J: TRBJ1-6
V: TRBV7-2
length: 15
CDR3: CASRDQGQGNSPLHF

J: TRBJ1-2
V: TRBV6-1
length: 13
CDR3: CASSRGGDYGYTF

J: TRBJ1-1
V: TRBV5-5
length: 14
CDR3: CASSLEGRPAEAFF

J: TRBJ2-2
V: TRBV12-3/TRBV12-4
length: 15
CDR3: CASSRQGSNTGELFF

J: TRBJ2-3
V: TRBV6-5
length: 12
CDR3: CASSYSSGRLYF

J: TRBJ1-5
V: TRBV20-1
length: 15
CDR3: CSARDILGSNQPQHF

J: TRBJ2-1
V: TRBV5-6
length: 11
CDR3: CASSSESQQFF

J: TRBJ2-6
V: TRBV14
length: 15
CDR3: CASSRQLSGANVLTF

J: TRBJ2-7
V: TRBV29-1
length: 15
CDR3: CSVARGSGGPKEQYF

J: TRBJ1-4
V: TRBV29-1
length: 14
CDR3: CSVERRETGEKLFF

J: TRBJ2-5
V: TRBV10-3
length: 16
CDR3: CAISESSGRAGETQYF

J: TRBJ2-5
V: TRBV15
length: 14
CDR3: CATSRVGGIETQYF

J: TRBJ1-1
V: TRBV5-6
length: 18
CDR3: CSSSLGPDRIYMNTEAFF